What follows are 17 T cell receptor beta chains derived from one specimen sequenced in a study of blood T cell repertoires in COVID-19. The method was immunoSEQ multiplex PCR; TCRdb's version includes in-frame clones alone and lacks a portion of them. The table shows 65,000 to 85,000 clones, with about four fifths occurring only once. Sequences were obtained from peripheral blood. Receptor source: a human donor in a cohort sampled during active COVID-19.

The chain uses TRBV6-2 or TRBV6-3 and TRBJ2-1, with 7 bases fitting TRBD1. Germline V lookup: CDR1 MNHEY, CDR2 SVGEGT. Germline trimming cut 5 bases from V and 3 bases from J; bases unmatched to any gene: 1. The CDR3 spans 13 residues. DNA of the CDR3: TGTGCCAGCAGTCGGACAGGCTACAATGAGCAGTTCTTC. Amino acid sequence: CASSRTGYNEQFF.

The chain uses TRBV7-2 and TRBJ1-2, with a weak D call TRBD1 (5 bases). This CDR3 has 14 residues. The germline gives CDR1 SGHTA, CDR2 FQGNSA. Trimming cost V 2 bases and J 5 bases, with 12 bases left between them. DNA for the CDR3: TGTGCCAGCAGCTTATCGGGGGGGGAGTATGGCTACACCTTC. Protein sequence: CASSLSGGEYGYTF.

V usage is TRBV7-9 and J usage is TRBJ1-1; D gene ambiguous. This CDR3 has 13 amino acids. Deletions cut 5 bases from V and 1 base from J, with 8 bases between. Germline V CDR1 and CDR2: SEHNR, FQNEAQ (reference sequence). The CDR3 nucleotides are TGTGCCAGCAGCCTAGATCGGAACACTGAAGCTTTCTTT. Translation: CASSLDRNTEAFF. Complete variable domain (other parts from reference TRBV7-9 and TRBJ1-1): DTGVSQNPRHKITKRGQNVTFRCDPISEHNRLYWYRQTLGQGPEFLTYFQNEAQLEKSRLLSDRFSAERPKGSFSTLEIQRTEQGDSAMYLCASSLDRNTEAFFGQGTRLTVV.

The chain combines TRBV4-3 with TRBJ1-2, with D perhaps TRBD1 (6 bases). V was shortened by 4 bases and J by 4 bases, with 13 bases between the two germline ends. The CDR3 runs 14 residues. Germline lookup yields CDR1 LGHNA and CDR2 YSLEER. The CDR3 loop is CASSLTGSIYGYTF. The CDR3 nucleotides are TGCGCCAGCAGCCTAACAGGGAGTATCTATGGCTACACCTTC.

The rearrangement joins TRBV28 to TRBJ1-4, with D unclear. V was pared by 6 bases and J by 7 bases, with 12 bases between. Germline V lookup: CDR1 MDHEN, CDR2 SYDVKM. The CDR3 runs to 13 residues. The CDR3 DNA is TGTGCCAGCAGCCCCGACAATGTTGAAAAACTGTTTTTT. As protein: CASSPDNVEKLFF. Looking up the rest from reference TRBV28 and TRBJ1-4 gives the full variable domain: DVKVTQSSRYLVKRTGEKVFLECVQDMDHENMFWYRQDPGLGLRLIYFSYDVKMKEKGDIPEGYSVSREKKERFSLILESASTNQTSMYLCASSPDNVEKLFFGSGTQLSVL.

This chain joins TRBV27 and TRBJ1-1; the D gene is possibly TRBD1 (5 bases). Trimming removed 3 bases from V and 1 base from J, with 9 bases in between. The germline V gene encodes CDR1 MNHEY and CDR2 SMNVEV (reference sequence). The CDR3 is made up of 14 amino acids. CDR3 sequence reads: CASSFSGGNTEAFF. The CDR3 DNA reads TGTGCCAGCAGTTTTTCCGGGGGGAACACTGAAGCTTTCTTT.

The gene calls are TRBV27 and TRBJ2-2; TRBD2 matches 9 bases. The CDR3 covers 17 residues. Germline V gives CDR1 MNHEY, CDR2 SMNVEV (reference sequence). J was trimmed by 6 bases and V by 2 bases; bases with no gene match: 10. Here the CDR3 DNA reads TGTGCCAGCAGTTTAAGTTCGGGACTAGCCTGGGCCGGGGAGCTGTTTTTT. Its protein product is CASSLSSGLAWAGELFF.

The chain has TRBV15 and TRBJ1-1; 10 bases fit TRBD1. The CDR3 runs 16 residues. The V gene's germline CDR1 is LNHNV and CDR2 YYDKDF (reference sequence). Trimming took 3 bases from V and 6 from J; bases not matched to a gene: 10. CDR3 residues: CATSRAPGTGVPEAFF. The CDR3, as DNA: TGTGCCACCAGCAGGGCTCCCGGGACAGGGGTGCCTGAAGCTTTCTTT.

In its sample, this clone was seen a few times. The gene calls are TRBV7-2 and TRBJ2-7; 8 positions agree with TRBD1. Per the germline V gene, CDR1 is SGHTA and CDR2 is FQGNSA. This CDR3 comprises 15 residues. Trimming took 1 base from V and 7 from J; bases not matched to a gene: 9. CDR3 protein: CASSLGGTGPREQYF. In DNA, the CDR3 is TGTGCCAGCAGCTTAGGGGGGACAGGCCCTAGGGAGCAGTACTTC.

The rearrangement links TRBV7-2 to TRBJ1-5; D unclear. The CDR3 extends over 15 amino acids. Germline lookup yields CDR1 SGHTA and CDR2 FQGNSA. The V and J ends lost 4 bases and 3 bases respectively, with 13 bases between them. This CDR3 reads CASSSLPGFNQPQHF. DNA of the CDR3: TGTGCCAGCAGCTCACTCCCGGGTTTCAATCAGCCCCAGCATTTT.

This clone was picked up a small number of times. V usage is TRBV6-1 and J usage is TRBJ2-1; 7 bases match TRBD2. Germline trimming cut 4 bases from V and 0 bases from J; bases unmatched to any gene: 6. There are 16 residues in the CDR3. Germline V gene sequence: CDR1 MNHNS, CDR2 SASEGT. For the CDR3, the DNA is TGTGCCAGCAGTGGCCCAGGGACTACCTCCTACAATGAGCAGTTCTTC. This encodes CASSGPGTTSYNEQFF.

The chain has TRBV7-8 and TRBJ2-3; unclear D gene. The CDR3 has 14 amino acids. The germline V and J ends were trimmed by 1 base and 6 bases, with 11 bases remaining between them. Germline V gives CDR1 SGHVS, CDR2 FQNEAQ. The CDR3: CASSLVGSVDTQYF. CDR3 DNA sequence: TGTGCCAGCAGCTTAGTCGGGTCGGTTGATACGCAGTATTTT.

The V and J genes are TRBV6-5 and TRBJ1-5, with 7 bases fitting TRBD1. Germline values: CDR1 MNHEY, CDR2 SVGAGI. Trimming removed 7 bases from V and 4 bases from J; junction bases left unmatched: 7. The CDR3 length is 14 residues. The CDR3 reads CASTRGQNNQPQHF. CDR3 nucleotide sequence: TGTGCCAGCACTAGGGGACAGAATAATCAGCCCCAGCATTTT.

The rearrangement joins TRBV5-4 to TRBJ2-1, with D maybe TRBD1 (5 bases). The germline V and J ends were trimmed by 5 bases and 7 bases, with 16 bases remaining between them. Germline loops: CDR1 SGHNT, CDR2 YYREEE (reference sequence). The CDR3 extends over 14 amino acids. CDR3 in DNA: TGTGCCAGCAGTCCCTCGGCCAGGGATAATGAGCAGTTCTTC. As protein: CASSPSARDNEQFF.

This chain joins TRBV3-1 (or the pseudogene TRBV3-2) and TRBJ2-1; 11 bases are a match to TRBD2. This CDR3 has 14 residues. The V gene end was trimmed by 1 base and the J gene end by 10 bases; junction bases not matched to a gene: 3. In germline, CDR1 is LGHDT, CDR2 YNNKEL (reference sequence). The CDR3 bases are TGTGCCAGCAGCCAAGGACTAGCGGGAACGGAGCAGTTCTTC. This sequence encodes CASSQGLAGTEQFF.

There are many counts of this clone. The chain recombines TRBV5-8 with TRBJ2-5; weak D call: TRBD1 (6 bases). Germline loops: CDR1 SGHTS, CDR2 YDEGEE. This CDR3 is built from 16 residues. V lost 3 bases to trimming and J lost 0 bases, with 15 bases between them. CDR3: CASSSPQGSYQETQYF. CDR3 bases: TGTGCCAGCAGCTCCCCACAGGGTTCGTACCAAGAGACCCAGTACTTC.

The rearrangement uses TRBV5-4 and TRBJ2-5; D is ambiguous. The CDR3 has 14 amino acids. Germline assignment: CDR1 SGHNT and CDR2 YYREEE (reference sequence). Deletions cut 1 base from V and 4 bases from J, with 11 bases between. The CDR3 region is CASSLSLSGETQYF. DNA of the CDR3: TGTGCCAGCAGCTTGAGTCTGAGTGGAGAGACCCAGTACTTC.